A single sample gave rise to the 11 T cell receptor beta chains below, sequenced in a study of cytomegalovirus exposure and HLA in healthy donors. 13 Jbeta primers and 60 Vbeta primers were used for the PCR. Clones were sequenced by immunoSEQ multiplex PCR, and TCRdb holds only the in-frame ones, with some missing. Of 100,000 to 150,000 clones in the sample, more than 65% are singletons; the top ten hold about 1.7%. The sample was PBMCs. The receptors were sampled from a man aged 18 to 30 in good health and CMV-seronegative.

The genes are TRBV7-9 and TRBJ2-7, with a weak D call TRBD2 (5 bases). V gave up 5 bases and J gave up 6 bases, with 17 bases separating them. In germline, CDR1 is SEHNR, CDR2 FQNEAQ (reference sequence). CDR3 size: 14 residues. This CDR3 reads CASSKAGLRGEQYF. The CDR3 nucleotides are TGTGCCAGCAGCAAGGCCGGACTTCGGGGCGAGCAGTACTTC. Together with reference TRBV7-9 and TRBJ2-7, the CDR3 gives the full variable domain: DTGVSQNPRHKITKRGQNVTFRCDPISEHNRLYWYRQTLGQGPEFLTYFQNEAQLEKSRLLSDRFSAERPKGSFSTLEIQRTEQGDSAMYLCASSKAGLRGEQYFGPGTRLTVT.

The chain employs TRBV7-3 and TRBJ2-3; possibly TRBD2 for D (5 bases). V was shortened by 3 bases and J by 1 base, with 14 bases between the two germline ends. The CDR3 covers 16 residues. Germline V lookup: CDR1 SGHTA, CDR2 FQGTGA. The CDR3 reads CASSFGLSLGTDTQYF. The CDR3 DNA follows: TGTGCCAGCAGCTTTGGACTGTCTTTGGGCACAGATACGCAGTATTTT.

The chain recombines TRBV9 with TRBJ1-2; 10 bases fit TRBD1. CDR3 size: 15 residues. V lost 4 bases and J lost 3; bases outside the gene matches: 6. Looked up from germline, CDR1 is SGDLS and CDR2 is YYNGEE. The CDR3 DNA sequence: TGTGCCAGCAGCCCCTCCGGACAGGGGGACTATGGCTACACCTTC. It specifies CASSPSGQGDYGYTF.

This clone was counted once. This rearrangement joins TRBV19 to TRBJ1-1; possible D gene TRBD1, 6 bases. The CDR3 runs to 15 residues. The ends were cut back, 4 bases at V and 3 bases at J, with 15 bases in the middle. Germline CDR1 is LNHDA and CDR2 is SQIVND (reference sequence). The CDR3 DNA is TGTGCCAGTAGTAACAGGGAAGCGGCAGACACTGAAGCTTTCTTT. Translating gives CASSNREAADTEAFF.

The chain combines TRBV5-1 with TRBJ1-1; 7 nucleotides agree with TRBD1. With 0 bases clipped from V and 0 bases from J, the junction kept 11 bases outside the gene matches. This CDR3 has 18 amino acids. Germline-derived CDR1 and CDR2 are SGHRS and YFSETQ. This chain's CDR3 is CASSLAGLTGWVNTEAFF. The CDR3 DNA is TGCGCCAGCAGCTTGGCGGGGTTGACAGGGTGGGTGAACACTGAAGCTTTCTTT.

This clone showed up just once. The chain couples TRBV2 to TRBJ1-2; TRBD1 matches 11 bases. CDR1 is SNHLY and CDR2 is FYNNEI in the germline V gene. J lost 7 bases, V lost 6 bases, and 4 bases had no gene match. The CDR3 contains 13 residues. The CDR3 is CASSGQGAVGYTF. In DNA form, the CDR3 reads TGTGCCAGCAGCGGACAGGGGGCAGTTGGCTACACCTTC. The whole variable domain, filled in from reference TRBV2 and TRBJ1-2, reads EPEVTQTPSHQVTQMGQEVILRCVPISNHLYFYWYRQILGQKVEFLVSFYNNEISEKSEIFDDQFSVERPDGSNFTLKIRSTKLEDSAMYFCASSGQGAVGYTFGSGTRLTVV.

This chain uses TRBV2 with TRBJ2-7; maybe TRBD1 (5 bases). Germline V CDR1 and CDR2: SNHLY, FYNNEI. This CDR3 region has 12 residues. V was trimmed by 8 bases and J by 4 bases, leaving 12 bases between them. The DNA of the CDR3 is TGTGCCAGCGAGGCAGGGTCGTACGAGCAGTACTTC. This codes for CASEAGSYEQYF.

The chain is built from TRBV25-1 and TRBJ2-3, with 7 bases matching TRBD2. Germline V gene sequence: CDR1 MGHDK, CDR2 SYGVNS. V was clipped by 6 bases and J by 0 bases; unmatched bases: 6. The CDR3 spans 15 residues. The CDR3 DNA follows: TGTGCCAGCAGCCGGGAGCGGGATAGCACAGATACGCAGTATTTT. Its protein is CASSRERDSTDTQYF.

The chain recombines TRBV9 with TRBJ2-7; 7 positions match TRBD1. The V gene end was trimmed by 0 bases and the J gene end by 3 bases; junction bases not matched to a gene: 6. Germline V gene sequence: CDR1 SGDLS, CDR2 YYNGEE. This CDR3 contains 15 residues. Written as DNA, the CDR3 is TGTGCCAGCAGCGTAGCAGGGGGTCTGAACTACGAGCAGTACTTC. Its protein product is CASSVAGGLNYEQYF.

The gene calls are TRBV6-5 and TRBJ1-1, with a tentative D call TRBD1 (6 bases). The CDR3 contains 15 residues. V was pared by 6 bases and J by 2 bases, with 16 bases between. The germline CDR1 and CDR2 sequences are MNHEY and SVGAGI. The DNA of the CDR3 is TGTGCCAGCAGAACAGGGCGGCTGAGAAACACTGAAGCTTTCTTT. Residues: CASRTGRLRNTEAFF.

J is TRBJ2-1 and V is TRBV2, with 8 bases fitting TRBD2. The germline gives CDR1 SNHLY, CDR2 FYNNEI. V shed 4 bases, J shed 6 bases, and the junction held 8 bases outside the gene matches. The CDR3 consists of 15 residues. Written as DNA, the CDR3 is TGTGCCAGCAGTGTTCAGGGACTAGTGAGCAATGAGCAGTTCTTC. Amino acids: CASSVQGLVSNEQFF.